These 4 T cell receptor beta chains were sequenced from one sample in a study of human T cells and chemical hapten exposure. Regarding time point: patch test 1, 2 weeks after DPC sensitization. Treatment described: therapeutic diphenylcyclopropenone sensitization with weekly scalp DPC. Each CDR3 protein gets one entry after TCRdb re-called the RACE reads with MiXCR. The table shows roughly 98,000 distinct CDR3 sequences, with around 11% occurring only once. This sample comprised whole blood, obtained in connection with sensitization to the hapten diphenylcyclopropenone (DPC). These receptors were collected from a middle-aged woman with alopecia areata. Some clones in this sample may be carry-over from other donors' samples.

This sequence joins TRBV20-1 and TRBJ1-4; the match to TRBD1 covers 7 bases. V shed 5 bases and J 1 base; nucleotides not matched to a gene: 1. CDR3 length: 13 residues. Germline lookup yields CDR1 DFQATT and CDR2 SNEGSKA (reference sequence). DNA of the CDR3: TGCAGTGCTCGGGACAGAACTAATGAAAAACTGTTTTTT. Translating gives CSARDRTNEKLFF.

This clonotype was picked up a small number of times. V is TRBV7-2 and J is TRBJ1-6, with D possibly matching TRBD1 (5 bases). Germline V gene sequence: CDR1 SGHTA, CDR2 FQGNSA. This CDR3 comprises 15 residues. V lost 4 bases and J lost 10, with 17 bases in between. The CDR3 DNA reads TGTGCCAGCAGCTATGACTTGGGGGAGCGATCACCCCTCCACTTT. This translates into CASSYDLGERSPLHF.

This clonotype was detected many times. This chain joins TRBV5-6 and TRBJ1-4; unclear D gene. V was pared by 0 bases and J by 0 bases, with 9 bases between. In germline, CDR1 is SGHDT, CDR2 YYEEEE. The CDR3 has 16 amino acids. This CDR3 is CASSLADLATNEKLFF. Here the CDR3 DNA reads TGTGCCAGCAGCTTGGCTGACCTTGCAACTAATGAAAAACTGTTTTTT.

V usage is TRBV5-1 and J usage is TRBJ2-7; D not certain. The CDR3 sequence is 15 residues long. The germline V gene has CDR1 SGHRS and CDR2 YFSETQ. V was clipped by 0 bases and J by 2 bases, with 12 bases between them. CDR3 sequence (DNA): TGCGCCAGCAGCTTGGAGAGGCTCCCGGCCTACGAGCAGTACTTC. The encoded protein is CASSLERLPAYEQYF.